This T cell receptor (beta chain) was recorded in a study of T cell responses to AZD1222 COVID-19 vaccine. This table comes from immunoSEQ multiplex PCR, and its TCRdb copy is limited to in-frame clones, with some not included. The sample comprises approximately 150,000 clones, under 95% of which are singletons, and 1.1% to 1.5% rests with the top ten. This clonotype was obtained from an adult in good health. The sequences come from peripheral blood, collected on day 0 of AZD1222 vaccination.

The CDR3 reads CASSNPTGPNTEAFF. Written as DNA, the CDR3 is TGTGCCAGTAGTAACCCGACAGGGCCGAACACTGAAGCTTTCTTT. This chain links TRBV19 with TRBJ1-1, with TRBD1 matching over 7 bases. The trim removed 4 bases at V and 1 base at J, leaving 6 bases unmatched. This CDR3 spans 15 amino acids. Germline V gene data show CDR1 as LNHDA and CDR2 as SQIVND (reference sequence).